This T cell receptor beta chain appears in the sequencing data of a study of T-cell memory formation after mild COVID-19 (dated by TCRdb to about 2021). Background on the whole study: TCR sequence clusters from the two donors were largely donor specific. T-cell clones expanding and contracting after mild COVID-19 in a couple of donors were tracked by longitudinal TCRalpha and TCRbeta repertoire sequencing. The cohort was made up of two young adult volunteers, one female and one male, who were previously healthy.

V drops 4 bases and J drops 4 bases, leaving 22 bases in between. In the germline V gene (reference sequence), CDR1 corresponds to LGHDT and CDR2 to YNNKEL. Reading from cysteine to phenylalanine, the CDR3 counts 17 amino acids. Only CDR3 DNA remains: 51 bases, in frame from the first base. The investigation overall reported the following: Contracting CD4+ clones turned up mainly in the CM and EM memory subsets, whereas EMRA was where CD8+ clones were enriched. Some responding clones were found in pre-infection memory, which suggests that pre-existing cross-reactive memory T cells took part in the SARS-CoV-2 response. Only a couple of mild cases were covered in the study, and larger cohorts including severe cases with pre-infection samples were considered necessary. Whether the second-wave clones peaking on day 37 were SARS-CoV-2 specific was not confirmed. Clones that contracted from day 15 to 85 showed balanced CD4/CD8 phenotypes, whereas a second wave of clones that expanded from day 15 to 37 leaned towards CD4+.

PBMCs were isolated by Ficoll-Paque density gradient centrifugation. Sequencing was performed on an Illumina NovaSeq 6000. Using 5'RACE with constant-segment primers, TCRalpha and TCRbeta cDNA libraries were constructed, with sample barcodes and unique molecular identifiers added in the process. Trizol reagent was used to extract RNA from every sample. Amplification of the libraries took two PCR steps, and the second step added a second sample barcode plus Illumina TruSeq adapters. Sequencing of the libraries was done on an Illumina NovaSeq, producing 2 x 150 bp paired-end reads. For the original study's pipeline: Demultiplexing of reads and collapsing into UMI-guided consensus sequences were performed with migec v1.2.7. With mixcr v2.1.11, UMI consensuses were aligned to TRA and TRB V and J templates and assembled into clonotypes. A clonotype was counted as expanded or contracted only if both edgeR and NoisET called the change significant, with noise models trained on biological replicates. For edgeR calls, the thresholds were a false discovery rate-adjusted p below 0.01 and a log2 fold-change of 1. As an exploratory analysis of dynamics, max-normalized trajectories of the 1000 most abundant clonotypes were examined with PCA combined with hierarchical clustering. The CD4 or CD8 phenotype of responding clones was assigned using the separately sequenced CD4+ and CD8+ repertoires. Through fastp at Q25 and MiXCR, TCRdb rebuilt clones from the public reads, retaining in-frame beta chains. Rows with one shared CDR3 protein collapse into an entry with the most common genes and DNA. TCRdb, not the authors, supplied the V and J calls. The sample has about 320,000 distinct CDR3 sequences on record, approximately 14% of them singletons. The ten most abundant clones make up around 23% of the sample.

There are a few counts of this clonotype. Its antigen remains unidentified. Base qualities are not recorded, but no much larger clone differs from it by a single base. The sequence was collected from a man younger than 30 who had mild COVID-19 (a few samples of this study predate the infection). The sample titles of this study are shuffled in the database, so cell type and time point are left out; the donor was told from shared clones. The sequenced material came from PBMCs or a T cell subset sorted from them (not recorded which). The V and J segments used are TRBV3-1 and TRBJ2-5, with TRBD2 tentatively as D gene (6 bases match). This receptor carries the CDR3 CASSPGGGGALTETQYF. The DNA is TGTGCCAGCAGCCCAGGAGGCGGCGGGGCCTTGACAGAGACCCAGTACTTC.